The rows below give T cell receptor beta chains drawn from one sample of a study of CD8 T cells in Susac syndrome. TCRdb reprocessed the immunoSEQ multiplex PCR reads with MiXCR, giving one entry per CDR3 protein. The data contain some 180,000 distinct CDR3 sequences, around nine tenths of them singletons. Sequencing was carried out using CD4+ T cells from PBMCs. Receptors originate from a human donor with Susac syndrome. Both conserved end residues are part of each CDR3. The D gene is left open where the match is weak. Where a row states a size, it is once, few, many or the class of an expanded clone; other rows omit it.

D: TRBD1; size: .; J: TRBJ1-2; V: TRBV16; DNA: TGTGCCAGCAGCCACGCGACAGGGAAGGACGGCTACACCTTC; CDR3: CASSHATGKDGYTF
D: .; size: .; J: TRBJ2-7; V: TRBV6-6; DNA: TGTGCCAGCAGTATCGAGGACTACTACGAGCAGTACTTC; CDR3: CASSIEDYYEQYF
D: .; size: .; J: TRBJ2-7; V: TRBV21-1; DNA: TGTGCCAGCAGCGCGACTCCGGGACGGACCTACGAGCAGTACTTC; CDR3: CASSATPGRTYEQYF
D: .; size: .; J: TRBJ2-2; V: TRBV12-3/TRBV12-4; DNA: TGTGCCAGCGGCCCGGAAACTACGGGTACCGGGGAGCTGTTTTTT; CDR3: CASGPETTGTGELFF
D: .; size: once; J: TRBJ2-1; V: TRBV12-3/TRBV12-4; DNA: TGTGCCAGCAGTTTCGGGGGCGTATTCCCCAATGAGCAGTTCTTC; CDR3: CASSFGGVFPNEQFF
D: .; size: .; J: TRBJ2-5; V: TRBV18; DNA: TGTGCCAGCTCACAGGGCTTTCAAGAGACCCAGTACTTC; CDR3: CASSQGFQETQYF
D: .; size: few; J: TRBJ2-3; V: TRBV5-1; DNA: TGCGCCAGCAGCTACGACAGGATCACAGATACGCAGTATTTT; CDR3: CASSYDRITDTQYF
D: TRBD2; size: once; J: TRBJ2-1; V: TRBV27; DNA: TGTGCCAGCAGTTTAAGGCTAGCGGGAGTAGAGCAGTTCTTC; CDR3: CASSLRLAGVEQFF
D: .; size: .; J: TRBJ1-2; V: TRBV12-3/TRBV12-4; DNA: TGTGCCAGCAGTCAGACACCACGGGGAGAAGGCTACACCTTC; CDR3: CASSQTPRGEGYTF
D: .; size: .; J: TRBJ2-1; V: TRBV14; DNA: TGTGCCAGCAGCCAAGAAGGTCTAGCGTACTACAATGAGCAGTTCTTC; CDR3: CASSQEGLAYYNEQFF
D: TRBD1; size: .; J: TRBJ1-5; V: TRBV7-9; DNA: TGTGCCAGCAGCGACTCAAACCGACAGGGTATTAATCAGCCCCAGCATTTT; CDR3: CASSDSNRQGINQPQHF
D: TRBD1; size: once; J: TRBJ1-2; V: TRBV28; DNA: TGTGCCAGCAGTTTATTGGCACCCCTAAGGACAGGACTCTATGGCTACACCTTC; CDR3: CASSLLAPLRTGLYGYTF
D: TRBD2; size: .; J: TRBJ2-5; V: TRBV5-1; DNA: TGCGCCAGCAGCTTGGACCTTGTTGGCGGGAGGGCCGGGGAGACCCAGTACTTC; CDR3: CASSLDLVGGRAGETQYF
D: TRBD2; size: .; J: TRBJ2-3; V: TRBV20-1; DNA: TGCAGTGGTGAAACTAGCGGGGGCACAGATACGCAGTATTTT; CDR3: CSGETSGGTDTQYF
D: .; size: .; J: TRBJ1-5; V: TRBV3-1; DNA: TGTGCCAGCAGCCAAGATTTTTCCAGTCCTAGATCCCAGCATTTT; CDR3: CASSQDFSSPRSQHF
D: .; size: few; J: TRBJ2-2; V: TRBV11-1; DNA: TGTGCCAGCAGCTTAGGTCAGGGCTATATGGCCGGGGAGCTGTTTTTT; CDR3: CASSLGQGYMAGELFF
D: .; size: .; J: TRBJ2-3; V: TRBV29-1; DNA: TGCAGCACCGGGGGCCCGGCCGATACGCAGTATTTT; CDR3: CSTGGPADTQYF
D: .; size: .; J: TRBJ2-5; V: TRBV6-5; DNA: TGTGCCAGCAATTCTTTAATGGGGCCACTTCCACGGGAGACCCAGTACTTC; CDR3: CASNSLMGPLPRETQYF
D: .; size: .; J: TRBJ2-6; V: TRBV20-1; DNA: TGCAGTGCTAGATCTCAGGGGTCTGGGGCCAACGTCCTGACTTTC; CDR3: CSARSQGSGANVLTF
D: .; size: .; J: TRBJ2-2; V: TRBV9; DNA: TGTGCCAGCAGCCGTCGGGACATTAACACCGGGGAGCTGTTTTTT; CDR3: CASSRRDINTGELFF
D: TRBD1; size: .; J: TRBJ2-3; V: TRBV6-2/TRBV6-3; DNA: TGTGCCAGCAGTCCAGCATTCAGGGGGCGGGGCACAGATACGCAGTATTTT; CDR3: CASSPAFRGRGTDTQYF
D: TRBD2; size: .; J: TRBJ2-7; V: TRBV5-1; DNA: TGCGCCAGCAGACTTGCTTGGAGCGGGACTTCCTACGAGCAGTACTTC; CDR3: CASRLAWSGTSYEQYF
D: .; size: few; J: TRBJ1-5; V: TRBV27; DNA: TGTGCCAGCAGTTTCCCTAATCAGCCCCAGCATTTT; CDR3: CASSFPNQPQHF
D: .; size: .; J: TRBJ2-7; V: TRBV7-9; DNA: TGTGCCAGCAGCTTTGTGGGGCAAAGGACAGTCGCCTACGAGCAGTACTTC; CDR3: CASSFVGQRTVAYEQYF
D: .; size: .; J: TRBJ1-4; V: TRBV10-3; DNA: TGTGCCATCAGTGAGTCCTCGCAGGGTGGTGAAAAACTGTTTTTT; CDR3: CAISESSQGGEKLFF
D: TRBD1; size: .; J: TRBJ2-7; V: TRBV20-1; DNA: TGCAGTGCTCCGAGGGGGACAGGGTCCTACGAGCAGTACTTC; CDR3: CSAPRGTGSYEQYF
D: .; size: .; J: TRBJ2-7; V: TRBV3-1; DNA: TGTGCCAGCAGCCAAGCCCTCACTACCTACGAGCAGTACTTC; CDR3: CASSQALTTYEQYF
D: .; size: .; J: TRBJ2-7; V: TRBV7-8; DNA: TGTGCCAGCAGCGGAAATGGAGGGACAGTTTCCTACGAGCAGTACTTC; CDR3: CASSGNGGTVSYEQYF
D: .; size: .; J: TRBJ2-3; V: TRBV11-2; DNA: TGTGCCGCCAGTGGGTGGGGCACAGATACGCAGTATTTT; CDR3: CAASGWGTDTQYF
D: .; size: .; J: TRBJ2-7; V: TRBV5-4; DNA: TGTGCCAGCAGCTTGAAGGGATCCCACGAGCAGTACTTC; CDR3: CASSLKGSHEQYF
D: .; size: once; J: TRBJ2-5; V: TRBV20-1; DNA: TGCAGTGCGACAGGGAGGCGAGAGACCCAGTACTTC; CDR3: CSATGRRETQYF
D: .; size: once; J: TRBJ1-5; V: TRBV6-5; DNA: TGTGCCAGCAGTTATGGGGGGGCCCAGCCCCAGCATTTT; CDR3: CASSYGGAQPQHF
D: .; size: .; J: TRBJ2-5; V: TRBV6-1; DNA: TGTGCCAGCAGTCACTTCCAAGAGACCCAGTACTTC; CDR3: CASSHFQETQYF
D: .; size: .; J: TRBJ2-3; V: TRBV29-1; DNA: TGCAGCGTTGAGCCAGGGGGCACAGATACGCAGTATTTT; CDR3: CSVEPGGTDTQYF
D: .; size: .; J: TRBJ2-7; V: TRBV12-3/TRBV12-4; DNA: TGTGCCAGCAGCCTCGGGACTTTCTCCTACGAGCAGTACTTC; CDR3: CASSLGTFSYEQYF
D: TRBD1; size: .; J: TRBJ2-3; V: TRBV9; DNA: TGTGCCAGCAGCGTCCGACAGGGGGCGGGAGATACGCAGTATTTT; CDR3: CASSVRQGAGDTQYF
D: TRBD2; size: .; J: TRBJ2-3; V: TRBV3-1; DNA: TGTGCCAGCAGCCAAGATGGGACTAGCGGAACTAGCACAGATACGCAGTATTTT; CDR3: CASSQDGTSGTSTDTQYF
D: TRBD2; size: .; J: TRBJ2-5; V: TRBV6-1; DNA: TGTGCCAGCAGGGGTACGACTAGCGGGAGCCAAGAGACCCAGTACTTC; CDR3: CASRGTTSGSQETQYF
D: .; size: few; J: TRBJ2-1; V: TRBV5-1; DNA: TGCGCCAGCAGCCTCAGAGGGGATGAGCAGTTCTTC; CDR3: CASSLRGDEQFF
D: TRBD2; size: .; J: TRBJ2-1; V: TRBV5-1; DNA: TGCGCCAGCAGCTTGAAGCGGGAGGGTACCCACAATGAGCAGTTCTTC; CDR3: CASSLKREGTHNEQFF
D: .; size: .; J: TRBJ2-7; V: TRBV20-1; DNA: TGCAGTGCTAGTGGTTTGCAAGGCGCGAGCTCCTACGAGCAGTACTTC; CDR3: CSASGLQGASSYEQYF
D: .; size: once; J: TRBJ1-1; V: TRBV3-1; DNA: TGTGCCAGCAGCCAAGTTCCCAGCTCGAACACTGAAGCTTTCTTT; CDR3: CASSQVPSSNTEAFF